This T cell receptor beta chain was found in a study of technical replicates of blood from four donors. The germline gives CDR1 SEHNR, CDR2 FQNEAQ (reference sequence). J lost 4 bases, V lost 3 bases, and 11 bases had no gene match. This CDR3 region has 16 residues. Some clones are missing from TCRdb's copy, which holds only in-frame ones; the method was immunoSEQ multiplex PCR. The repertoire holds approximately 16,000 clones, with around nine tenths as singletons. This clone has just a few counts. The material sequenced was PBMCs. This TCR came from a human donor in good health. The rearrangement links TRBV7-9 to TRBJ2-5, with 7 bases lining up with TRBD1. The CDR3 is CASSFGEAGGRETQYF. In DNA form, the CDR3 reads TGTGCCAGCAGCTTTGGAGAGGCAGGGGGACGAGAGACCCAGTACTTC.